The 8 T cell receptor beta chains below were found in one sample sequenced in a study of T cell responses to AZD1222 COVID-19 vaccine. Here immunoSEQ multiplex PCR was the method, and the copy in TCRdb shows in-frame clones only, minus some. The sample lists more than 150,000 clones, approximately 92% occurring once. The sample was peripheral blood, taken on day 0 of AZD1222 vaccination. Receptor source: an adult in good health.

The chain has TRBV18 and TRBJ1-2; no firm D call. Germline V gene data show CDR1 as KGHSH and CDR2 as LQKENI. Trimming took 1 base from V and 7 from J, leaving 19 bases between them. CDR3 length: 16 amino acids. CDR3 in DNA: TGTGCCAGCTCACCACTAGCCCGGGCGCTTGTAGGTGGCTACACCTTC. It encodes CASSPLARALVGGYTF.

The V and J genes are TRBV13 and TRBJ1-2; D is possibly TRBD1 (6 bases). With 0 bases removed from V and 7 bases from J, the gap between germline ends came to 15 bases. Germline V lookup: CDR1 PRHDT, CDR2 FYEKMQ (reference sequence). This CDR3 comprises 15 residues. The CDR3, as DNA: TGTGCCAGCAGCTTAGGCGGGGGCTACCTGGGTGGCTACACCTTC. It encodes CASSLGGGYLGGYTF.

The V call is TRBV19, the J call TRBJ1-2; TRBD1 is a possible D gene (5 bases). This CDR3 contains 13 residues. Germline CDR1 reads LNHDA; CDR2 reads SQIVND (reference sequence). V was pared by 3 bases and J by 6 bases, with 11 bases between. CDR3 in DNA: TGTGCCAGTAGTATCTCCCCAGGGAATGGCTACACCTTC. This gives the protein CASSISPGNGYTF.

The chain combines TRBV7-9 with TRBJ2-7; 7 nucleotides align to TRBD2. Germline loops: CDR1 SEHNR, CDR2 FQNEAQ (reference sequence). Germline trimming cut 5 bases from V and 4 bases from J; bases unmatched to any gene: 8. The CDR3 runs 14 residues. CDR3 residues: CASSNRDYEYEQYF. The CDR3 DNA is TGTGCCAGCAGCAACCGGGACTATGAATACGAGCAGTACTTC.

The chain combines TRBV7-8 with TRBJ1-1, with D unclear. From germline, CDR1 is SGHVS and CDR2 FQNEAQ. The CDR3 is made up of 15 amino acids. V gave up 2 bases and J gave up 5 bases, with 15 bases separating them. The CDR3 loop reads CASSLNPQLQTEAFF. The CDR3 bases are TGTGCCAGCAGCTTAAATCCGCAACTTCAGACTGAAGCTTTCTTT.

The chain recombines TRBV10-3 with TRBJ1-5, with a weak D call TRBD1 (5 bases). Germline V gives CDR1 ENHRY, CDR2 SYGVKD. The CDR3 runs 13 residues. V lost 9 bases to trimming and J lost 5 bases, with 14 bases between them. The CDR3 DNA reads as TGTGCCATTTCAATTCAGGGAGATCAGCCCCAGCATTTT. Amino acid sequence: CAISIQGDQPQHF.

The chain has TRBV2 and TRBJ2-3, with D perhaps TRBD2 (5 bases). Trimming took off 7 bases at V and 0 bases at J, with 14 bases between the two ends. Germline lookup yields CDR1 SNHLY and CDR2 FYNNEI. The CDR3 has 15 amino acids. CDR3 sequence (DNA): TGTGCCAGCAAGAGCCCGGGAACTAGCACAGATACGCAGTATTTT. Protein sequence: CASKSPGTSTDTQYF.

This clone was observed a single time. The rearrangement joins TRBV28 to TRBJ1-2, with 8 positions matching TRBD1. There are 13 residues in the CDR3. Germline trimming cut 6 bases from V and 8 bases from J; bases unmatched to any gene: 8. In germline, CDR1 is MDHEN, CDR2 SYDVKM. CDR3 sequence (DNA): TGTGCCAGCAGCTTAATCAGGGGGCTGGGCTACACCTTC. Amino acids: CASSLIRGLGYTF.